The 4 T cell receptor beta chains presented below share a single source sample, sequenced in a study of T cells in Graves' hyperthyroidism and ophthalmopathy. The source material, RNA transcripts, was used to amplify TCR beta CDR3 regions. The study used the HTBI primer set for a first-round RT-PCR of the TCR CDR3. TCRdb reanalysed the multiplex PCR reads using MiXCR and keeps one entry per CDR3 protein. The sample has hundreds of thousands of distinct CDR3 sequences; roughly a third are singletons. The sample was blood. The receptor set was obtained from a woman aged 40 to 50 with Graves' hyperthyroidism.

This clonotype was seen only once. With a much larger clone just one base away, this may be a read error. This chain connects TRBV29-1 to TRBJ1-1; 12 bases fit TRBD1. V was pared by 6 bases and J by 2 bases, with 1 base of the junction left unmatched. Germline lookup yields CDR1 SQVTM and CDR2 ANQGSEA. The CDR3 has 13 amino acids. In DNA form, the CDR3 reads TGCAGCGTGGGGACAGGGGGCAACACTGAAGCTTTCTTT. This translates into CSVGTGGNTEAFF.

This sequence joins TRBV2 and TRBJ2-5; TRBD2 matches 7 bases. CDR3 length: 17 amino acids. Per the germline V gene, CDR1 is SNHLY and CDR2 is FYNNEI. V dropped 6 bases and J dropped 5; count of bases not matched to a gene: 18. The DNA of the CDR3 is TGTGCCAGCAGCCCCTCTCGCGCAGCTAGCGGTGGGGAGACCCAGTACTTC. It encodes CASSPSRAASGGETQYF.

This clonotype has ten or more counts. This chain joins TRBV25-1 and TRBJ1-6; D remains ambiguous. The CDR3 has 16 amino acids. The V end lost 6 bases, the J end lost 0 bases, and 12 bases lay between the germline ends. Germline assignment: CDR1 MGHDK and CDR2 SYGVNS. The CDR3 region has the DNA TGTGCCAGCAGCTCGTTTGCTAGCTCCTATAATTCACCCCTCCACTTT. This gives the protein CASSSFASSYNSPLHF.

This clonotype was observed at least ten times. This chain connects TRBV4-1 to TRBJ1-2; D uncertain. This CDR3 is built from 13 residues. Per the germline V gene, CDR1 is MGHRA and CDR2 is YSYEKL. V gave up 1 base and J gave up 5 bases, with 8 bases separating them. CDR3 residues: CASSQVSVYGYTF. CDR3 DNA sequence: TGCGCCAGCAGCCAAGTCTCGGTGTATGGCTACACCTTC.